What follows describes a single TCR beta chain. The antigen is unknown. The data stem from a study of OX40 agonist ivuxolimab in advanced cancers. The V gene's germline CDR1 is SNHLY and CDR2 FYNNEI. The ends were cut back, 6 bases at V and 0 bases at J, with 21 bases in the middle. The CDR3 has 18 residues. Broader study findings: Expanded peripheral T cell antigen specificity was not determined. Among the lowest peripheral clonal expansion occurred in 0.1-3.0 mg/kg partial responders. Both CD4+ and CD8+ T cell populations in blood had undergone clonal expansion by week 6 at 0.1 to 3.0 mg/kg.

The table came from immunoSEQ multiplex PCR; TCRdb's copy has only in-frame clones and leaves some out. In the table there are more than 60,000 clones, about 86% of which are singletons. This rearrangement joins TRBV2 to TRBJ2-1, with D perhaps TRBD2 (7 bases). The source is an adult with an advanced solid tumor such as melanoma, head and neck, liver or kidney cancer. The material sequenced was CD4+ or CD8+ T cells sorted from blood, taken in a trial of the OX40 agonist ivuxolimab. The CDR3 is CASSGSWGGRSSYNEQFF. The CDR3 DNA reads TGTGCCAGCAGCGGAAGTTGGGGGGGCCGCAGCTCCTACAATGAGCAGTTCTTC.